In its sample, the clone carrying this T cell receptor (beta chain) was seen a few times. The antigen is not known. The primer mix had 60 Vbeta and 13 Jbeta primers. The protocol was immunoSEQ multiplex PCR, while the TCRdb copy is restricted to in-frame clones and leaves out a portion. This sample carries about 140,000 clones, 9.7% of them seen once, and the ten largest clones take 1.8%. Per germline, CDR1 MDHEN and CDR2 SYDVKM. This CDR3 is built from 13 residues. V was pared by 5 bases and J by 4 bases, with 11 bases between. The data were taken from a study of cytomegalovirus exposure and HLA in healthy donors. General study findings and limits: Across HLA loci, a later analysis found differing TCR association rates, with DRB1 most and HLA-C fewest. When the data were analyzed later, several of the most significant clusters appeared to be linked to common viral pathogens. Association of approximately 16,000 TCR beta sequences with HLA alleles was found at 0.05 false discovery rate in a later analysis. Sequencing depth roughly uniform across donors was assumed in presence/absence analyses.

This clonotype originated in a man aged 45-60 years in good health and CMV-seronegative. The J gene is TRBJ1-1, the V gene TRBV28; D is ambiguous. The sequencing sample was made of PBMCs. The CDR3 protein is CASSPRRGTEAFF. The CDR3 DNA reads as TGTGCCAGCAGTCCCCGACGAGGCACTGAAGCTTTCTTT. The complete variable domain, with remaining parts taken from reference TRBV28 and TRBJ1-1, reads DVKVTQSSRYLVKRTGEKVFLECVQDMDHENMFWYRQDPGLGLRLIYFSYDVKMKEKGDIPEGYSVSREKKERFSLILESASTNQTSMYLCASSPRRGTEAFFGQGTRLTVV.